The next 20 T cell receptor beta chains were all read from a single sample in a study of glioma-infiltrating T cells. TCR alpha and beta CDR3 regions were amplified from RNA using iRepertoire nested multiplex PCR. TCRdb reanalysed the multiplex PCR reads using MiXCR and keeps one entry per CDR3 protein. The sample consists of approximately 120,000 distinct CDR3 sequences, 23% of them appearing once. The sequencing sample was made of glioma tissue, nonneoplastic brain tissue, or PBMCs (not recorded which). These receptors originate from a human donor with low-grade glioma or glioblastoma, undergoing nonglioma brain surgery, or in good health (not recorded which).

This clonotype was seen once. A much larger clone differs from this one at a single base, so this may be a read error. CDR3 protein: CASSGDSQETHYF. DNA for the CDR3: TGTGCCAGCTCCGGGGACAGCCAAGAGACCCATTACTTC. The chain joins TRBV18 to TRBJ2-5, with 7 bases matching TRBD1. CDR3 length equals 13 residues. CDR1 is KGHSH and CDR2 is LQKENI in the germline V gene.

Comment on this clonotype: A much larger clone is a single base away; this may be a read error. V gene TRBV12-3 or TRBV12-4 combines with J gene TRBJ2-5, with TRBD1 as a possible D gene (6 bases). This CDR3 contains 14 residues. CDR3 in amino acids: CASSKGTGQEAQYF. In nucleotides, the CDR3 is TGTGCCAGCAGTAAAGGCACAGGGCAAGAGGCCCAGTACTTC.

This clonotype appeared a few times. J is TRBJ2-7 and V is TRBV4-2, with 8 nucleotides matching TRBD2. CDR1 LGHNA and CDR2 YNFKEQ come from the germline V gene. CDR3 length: 15 amino acids. V was clipped by 3 bases and J by 3 bases; unmatched bases: 7. The CDR3 region has the DNA TGTGCCAGCAGCCATGAAGCGGGAGAAAGCTACGAGCAGTACTTC. Residues: CASSHEAGESYEQYF.

This clonotype was observed many times. The V gene is TRBV20-1, the J gene TRBJ2-5; 9 nucleotides align to TRBD1. The V segment lost 4 bases and the J segment 2 bases; nucleotides outside the gene matches: 2. The CDR3 spans 13 residues. Looked up from germline, CDR1 is DFQATT and CDR2 is SNEGSKA (reference sequence). The CDR3 reads CSATGTGQETQYF. DNA for the CDR3: TGCAGTGCTACCGGGACAGGGCAAGAGACCCAGTACTTC.

Concerning this clonotype: A much larger clone sits a single nucleotide away, making a read error possible. The chain uses TRBV7-6 and TRBJ2-5; D is perhaps TRBD1 (5 bases). In germline, CDR1 is SGHVS, CDR2 FNYEAQ. The CDR3 extends over 14 amino acids. V was cut by 2 bases and J by 4 bases, with 11 bases left in between. CDR3 loop: CASSLYRRRETQYF. CDR3 coding DNA: TGTGCCAGCAGCTTATACAGGCGGCGAGAGACCCAGTACTTC.

The V and J genes are TRBV7-9 and TRBJ1-3, with unresolved D. V was shortened by 0 bases and J by 2 bases, with 11 bases between the two germline ends. Germline CDR1 SEHNR, CDR2 FQNEAQ (reference sequence). CDR3 length: 16 residues. The DNA for the CDR3 is TGTGCCAGCAGCTTAGCGCTAGGCAGTCCTGGAAACACCATATATTTT. This translates into CASSLALGSPGNTIYF. Full variable domain (missing parts from reference TRBV7-9 and TRBJ1-3): DTGVSQNPRHKITKRGQNVTFRCDPISEHNRLYWYRQTLGQGPEFLTYFQNEAQLEKSRLLSDRFSAERPKGSFSTLEIQRTEQGDSAMYLCASSLALGSPGNTIYFGEGSWLTVV.

This clonotype appeared many times. This chain connects TRBV7-8 to TRBJ2-7; D remains ambiguous. CDR3 size: 11 residues. Trimming took 5 bases from V and 2 from J, leaving 4 bases between them. Germline V CDR1 and CDR2: SGHVS, FQNEAQ. The DNA for the CDR3 is TGTGCCAGCAGCAGAACCTACGAGCAGTACTTC. This gives the protein CASSRTYEQYF.

V gene TRBV6-2 or TRBV6-3 combines with J gene TRBJ2-6; 9 positions match TRBD2. The CDR3 loop spans 18 amino acids. CDR1 is MNHEY, CDR2 SVGEGT, per germline. The V gene end was trimmed by 7 bases and the J gene end by 0 bases; junction bases not matched to a gene: 10. The CDR3 bases are TGTGCCAGCAATTGGGCAGGTAGCGGGGGCTCTGGGGCCAACGTCCTGACTTTC. Its translation is CASNWAGSGGSGANVLTF.

This clonotype came up many times. The chain employs TRBV27 and TRBJ2-4, with D possibly being TRBD2 (5 bases). This CDR3 spans 14 amino acids. The germline CDR1 and CDR2 sequences are MNHEY and SMNVEV (reference sequence). Trimming shortened V by 4 bases and J by 1 base, and 8 bases separated the two germline ends. The CDR3 loop reads CASSSRDAKNIQYF. Written as DNA, the CDR3 is TGTGCCAGCAGTTCTCGGGATGCCAAAAACATTCAGTACTTC.

This clonotype has ten or more counts. The chain carries TRBV20-1 and TRBJ1-3, with D possibly TRBD1 on 5 matching bases. The V end lost 0 bases, the J end lost 4 bases, and 16 bases lay between the germline ends. The CDR3 length is 16 residues. CDR1 DFQATT and CDR2 SNEGSKA come from the germline V gene (reference sequence). The CDR3 bases are TGCAGTGCTAGAGATCTCGAGGGGCTGGGGGGAAACACCATATATTTT. Residues: CSARDLEGLGGNTIYF.

A note on this clonotype: The junction and the germline gene differ at one end; a read error may be behind it. The chain has TRBV30 and TRBJ2-7, with TRBD2 matching 7 bases. CDR3 length equals 13 residues. The germline CDR1 and CDR2 sequences are GTSNPN and SVGIG (reference sequence). The CDR3 loop reads CVWRSSGEVQWYF. The DNA of the CDR3 is TGTGTCTGGAGGTCTAGCGGAGAGGTTCAATGGTACTTC.

This clonotype was observed a handful of times. The V call is TRBV3-1, the J call TRBJ2-5; maybe TRBD2 (6 bases). The CDR3 runs 15 residues. Germline V gene data show CDR1 as LGHDT and CDR2 as YNNKEL (reference sequence). V was shortened by 2 bases and J by 1 base, with 11 bases between the two germline ends. The CDR3 sequence: CASSQLRDPQETQYF. Here the CDR3 DNA reads TGTGCCAGCAGCCAATTGCGGGATCCCCAAGAGACCCAGTACTTC.

Points on this clonotype: Germline and junction disagree at one end, which may indicate a read error. The chain links TRBV7-9 to TRBJ1-1; tentatively, D is TRBD1 (6 bases). Per germline, CDR1 SEHNR and CDR2 FQNEAQ (reference sequence). The CDR3 has 12 amino acids. CDR3: CAGSRQDTEAFF. The CDR3 coding sequence is TGTGCCGGCAGTCGACAGGACACTGAAGCTTTCTTT.

As regards this clonotype: This may stem from a read error, because a much larger clone lies one nucleotide away. V gene TRBV7-3 combines with J gene TRBJ2-7; D gene unclear. The CDR3 spans 14 residues. Germline V gene sequence: CDR1 SGHTA, CDR2 FQGTGA. Between the trimmed V and J ends, which lost 1 base and 0 bases, there was a span of 7 bases. CDR3 amino acids: CASSLSGVSYEQYF. CDR3 DNA sequence: TGTGCCAGCAGCTTAAGTGGGGTCTCCTACGAGCAGTACTTC.

This chain uses TRBV12-3 or TRBV12-4 with TRBJ1-2, with D perhaps matching TRBD1 (5 bases). The CDR3 has 15 amino acids. Trimming pared 2 bases from V and 0 bases from J, leaving 10 bases between. In DNA form, the CDR3 reads TGTGCCAGCAGTTTAAGGCGACAGACTAACTATGGCTACACCTTC. This sequence encodes CASSLRRQTNYGYTF.

At least ten counts were recorded for this clonotype. The rearrangement joins TRBV19 to TRBJ2-7; TRBD1 matches 8 bases. The J segment lost 4 bases and the V segment lost 5 bases, leaving 7 bases of the junction unmatched. The CDR3 contains 14 residues. CDR1 is LNHDA, CDR2 SQIVND, per germline (reference sequence). The CDR3 coding sequence is TGTGCCAGTAGTGTCACAGGGGGTATATACGAGCAGTACTTC. Translated, it gives CASSVTGGIYEQYF.

Ten or more counts support this clonotype. V is TRBV5-1 and J is TRBJ2-3; perhaps TRBD1 as D (6 bases). The germline V and J ends were trimmed by 0 bases and 6 bases, with 8 bases remaining between them. The CDR3 runs 13 residues. Germline assignment: CDR1 SGHRS and CDR2 YFSETQ. The CDR3 spells CASSLGDRDTQYF. CDR3 coding DNA: TGCGCCAGCAGCTTGGGCGACAGGGATACGCAGTATTTT.

V and J are TRBV18 and TRBJ1-2; 7 positions agree with TRBD1. CDR1 and CDR2 from the germline V gene are KGHSH and LQKENI. This CDR3 has 15 residues. Trimming at V came to 2 bases and at J to 6 bases, leaving 9 bases not matched to a gene. The CDR3 loop is CASSPRQGKDDGYTF. The CDR3 nucleotides read TGTGCCAGCTCACCAAGACAGGGAAAGGACGATGGCTACACCTTC.

This clonotype was counted many times. The V call is TRBV18, the J call TRBJ2-4, with 8 nucleotides matching TRBD1. CDR3 length: 17 amino acids. CDR1 KGHSH and CDR2 LQKENI come from the germline V gene. V lost 3 bases and J lost 1; bases outside the gene matches: 8. DNA of the CDR3: TGTGCCAGCTCACCTGACAGGGGCCTTGTGGCCAAAAACATTCAGTACTTC. This codes for CASSPDRGLVAKNIQYF. Using reference TRBV18 and TRBJ2-4 for the parts outside the CDR3, the full variable domain is NAGVMQNPRHLVRRRGQEARLRCSPMKGHSHVYWYRQLPEEGLKFMVYLQKENIIDESGMPKERFSAEFPKEGPSILRIQQVVRGDSAAYFCASSPDRGLVAKNIQYFGAGTRLSVL.

This clonotype has a handful of counts. A much larger clone is a single base away; this may be a read error. The J gene is TRBJ1-5, the V gene TRBV7-2, with TRBD1 identical over 8 bases. Per germline, CDR1 SGHTA and CDR2 FQGNSA. The length of the CDR3 is 13 residues. The J segment lost 6 bases and the V segment lost 8 bases, leaving 6 bases of the junction unmatched. In nucleotides, the CDR3 is TGTGCCAGCGGCCCGGACAGGGCTCAGCCCCAGCATTTT. The encoded protein is CASGPDRAQPQHF.